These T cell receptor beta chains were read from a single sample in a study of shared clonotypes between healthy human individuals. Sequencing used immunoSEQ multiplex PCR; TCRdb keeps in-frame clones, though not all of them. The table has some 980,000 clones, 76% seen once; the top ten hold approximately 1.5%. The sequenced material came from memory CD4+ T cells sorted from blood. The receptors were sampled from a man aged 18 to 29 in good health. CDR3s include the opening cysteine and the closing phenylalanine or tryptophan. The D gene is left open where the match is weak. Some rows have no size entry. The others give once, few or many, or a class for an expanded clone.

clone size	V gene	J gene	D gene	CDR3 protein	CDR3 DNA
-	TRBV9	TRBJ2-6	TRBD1	CASSERTGAFSGANVLTF	TGTGCCAGCAGCGAACGGACAGGGGCATTCTCTGGGGCCAACGTCCTGACTTTC
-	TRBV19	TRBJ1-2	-	CASSTRDASYGYTF	TGTGCCAGTAGTACTCGGGACGCGAGTTATGGCTACACCTTC
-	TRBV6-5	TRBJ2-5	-	CASSYGPTQYF	TGTGCCAGCAGTTACGGACCCACCCAGTACTTC
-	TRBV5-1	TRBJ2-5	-	CASSKQGTQETQYF	TGCGCCAGCAGCAAACAGGGTACTCAAGAGACCCAGTACTTC
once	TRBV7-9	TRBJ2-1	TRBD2	CASSPAPGLASSNEQFF	TGTGCCAGCAGCCCGGCACCGGGACTAGCGTCGTCCAATGAGCAGTTCTTC
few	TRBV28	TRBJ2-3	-	CASSLGGTDTQYF	TGTGCCAGCAGTTTAGGGGGCACAGATACGCAGTATTTT
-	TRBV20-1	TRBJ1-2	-	CSGSDLYGYTF	TGCAGTGGATCAGACCTCTATGGCTACACCTTC
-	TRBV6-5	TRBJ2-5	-	CASSDLQETQYF	TGTGCCAGCAGTGACCTCCAAGAGACCCAGTACTTC
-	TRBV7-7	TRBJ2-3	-	CASSPGLQLPDTQYF	TGTGCTAGCAGCCCGGGACTTCAACTCCCAGATACGCAGTATTTT
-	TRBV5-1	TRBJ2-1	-	CASSSGWSTYNEQFF	TGCGCCAGCAGTTCGGGGTGGAGTACGTACAATGAGCAGTTCTTC
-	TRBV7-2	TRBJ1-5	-	CASSLESYRGKPQHF	TGTGCCAGCAGCTTAGAGTCCTATCGGGGGAAGCCCCAGCATTTT
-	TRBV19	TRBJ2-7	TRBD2	CASSLWTSELSEQYF	TGTGCCAGTAGTCTTTGGACTAGCGAACTAAGCGAGCAGTACTTC
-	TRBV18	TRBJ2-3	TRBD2	CASSPLLAGLQGTDTQYF	TGTGCCAGCTCACCACTACTAGCGGGTTTGCAAGGAACAGATACGCAGTATTTT
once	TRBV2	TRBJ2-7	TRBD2	CASSGRTSGTYEQYF	TGTGCCAGCAGTGGACGGACTAGCGGGACCTACGAGCAGTACTTC
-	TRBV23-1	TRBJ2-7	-	CASSQWTPSYEQYF	TGCGCCAGCAGTCAATGGACTCCATCCTACGAGCAGTACTTC
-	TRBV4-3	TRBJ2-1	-	CASSPSSVAEQFF	TGCGCCAGCAGCCCCTCTAGCGTCGCTGAGCAGTTCTTC
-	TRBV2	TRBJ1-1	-	CASSVLQKNTEAFF	TGTGCCAGCAGTGTCTTACAGAAGAACACTGAAGCTTTCTTT
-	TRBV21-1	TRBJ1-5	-	CASSPPVGGQGESNQPQHF	TGTGCCAGCAGCCCGCCCGTCGGGGGACAGGGTGAGAGCAATCAGCCCCAGCATTTT
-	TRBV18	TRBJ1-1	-	CASSYDKNTEAFF	TGTGCCAGCTCGTATGACAAGAACACTGAAGCTTTCTTT
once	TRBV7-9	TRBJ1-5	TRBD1	CASSGGQGLQPQHF	TGTGCCAGCAGCGGGGGACAGGGTTTACAGCCCCAGCATTTT
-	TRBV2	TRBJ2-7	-	CASSEEDRPQYF	TGTGCCAGCAGTGAGGAGGACCGCCCGCAGTACTTC
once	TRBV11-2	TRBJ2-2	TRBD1	CASSLRTGPGELFF	TGTGCCAGCAGCCTCAGGACAGGGCCCGGGGAGCTGTTTTTT
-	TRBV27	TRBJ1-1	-	CASSLSTNTEAFF	TGTGCCAGCAGTTTATCGACGAACACTGAAGCTTTCTTT
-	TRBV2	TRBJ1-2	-	CASNGRGGYTF	TGTGCCAGCAATGGGAGAGGTGGCTACACCTTC
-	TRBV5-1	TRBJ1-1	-	CASSPEGGGRTEAFF	TGCGCCAGCAGCCCGGAGGGGGGTGGGAGGACTGAAGCTTTCTTT
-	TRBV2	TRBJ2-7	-	CASTVVAGGEQYF	TGTGCCAGCACTGTGGTAGCAGGAGGCGAGCAGTACTTC
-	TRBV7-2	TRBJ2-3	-	CASSLVRSDTQYF	TGTGCCAGCAGCTTAGTAAGGTCAGATACGCAGTATTTT
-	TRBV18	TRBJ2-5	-	CASSPPDRRQETQYF	TGTGCCAGCTCACCACCGGATAGGCGACAAGAGACCCAGTACTTC
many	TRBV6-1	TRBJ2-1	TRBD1	CASTRQGAYNEQFF	TGTGCCAGCACCCGACAGGGGGCATACAATGAGCAGTTCTTC
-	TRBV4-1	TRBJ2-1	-	CASSPPGAEINEQFF	TGCGCCAGCAGCCCCCCGGGGGCGGAGATCAATGAGCAGTTCTTC
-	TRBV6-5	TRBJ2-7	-	CASSYLGSGEQYF	TGTGCCAGCAGTTACCTAGGATCGGGCGAGCAGTACTTC
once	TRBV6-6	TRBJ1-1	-	CASSPIPGQKNTEAFF	TGTGCCAGCAGCCCTATTCCGGGACAAAAGAACACTGAAGCTTTCTTT
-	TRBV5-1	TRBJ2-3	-	CASKGGQTDTQYF	TGCGCCAGCAAGGGCGGACAAACAGATACGCAGTATTTT
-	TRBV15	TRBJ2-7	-	CATSRDPLREQYF	TGTGCCACCAGCAGAGATCCCTTAAGGGAGCAGTACTTC
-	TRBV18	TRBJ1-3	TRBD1	CASSPTRTGGDSGNTIYF	TGTGCCAGCTCACCGACACGGACAGGGGGCGACTCTGGAAACACCATATATTTT
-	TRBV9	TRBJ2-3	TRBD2	CASSVDLAGSTDTQYF	TGTGCCAGCAGCGTAGACCTAGCGGGAAGCACAGATACGCAGTATTTT
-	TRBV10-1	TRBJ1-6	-	CASSERVGNSPLHF	TGCGCCAGCAGTGAAAGGGTGGGGAATTCACCCCTCCACTTT
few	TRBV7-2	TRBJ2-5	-	CASSLGRAETQYF	TGTGCCAGCAGCTTAGGCAGGGCCGAGACCCAGTACTTC
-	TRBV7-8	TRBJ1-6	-	CASSLRGTGSYNSPLHF	TGTGCCAGCAGCTTAAGAGGGACGGGCTCCTATAATTCACCCCTCCACTTT
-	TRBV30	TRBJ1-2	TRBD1	CAWDRTGPRYGYTF	TGTGCCTGGGACCGGACAGGCCCGAGATATGGCTACACCTTC
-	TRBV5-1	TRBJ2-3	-	CASSKSGAGDTQYF	TGCGCCAGCAGCAAGTCAGGGGCAGGGGATACGCAGTATTTT
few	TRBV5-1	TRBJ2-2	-	CASSLGQETGELFF	TGCGCCAGCAGCTTAGGCCAGGAAACCGGGGAGCTGTTTTTT
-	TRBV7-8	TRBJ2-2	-	CASSLGRAGELFF	TGTGCCAGCAGCTTAGGCCGGGCCGGGGAGCTGTTTTTT
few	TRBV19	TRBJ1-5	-	CASNEGYGNQPQHF	TGTGCCAGTAATGAGGGATATGGCAATCAGCCCCAGCATTTT
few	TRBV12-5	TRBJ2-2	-	CASGLGGELFF	TGTGCTAGTGGTTTGGGCGGGGAGCTGTTTTTT
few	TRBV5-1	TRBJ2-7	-	CASSFEYEQYF	TGCGCCAGCAGCTTCGAGTACGAGCAGTACTTC
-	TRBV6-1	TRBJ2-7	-	CASSEMGNSYYEQYF	TGTGCCAGCAGTGAAATGGGAAACTCCTATTACGAGCAGTACTTC
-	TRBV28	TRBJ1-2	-	CASSSSGAKAYGYTF	TGTGCCAGCAGTTCCTCCGGGGCCAAGGCCTATGGCTACACCTTC
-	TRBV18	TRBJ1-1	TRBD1	CASSPAVGTDTEAFF	TGTGCCAGCTCACCAGCCGTCGGGACAGACACTGAAGCTTTCTTT
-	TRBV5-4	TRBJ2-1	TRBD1	CASSLGTPGQVHMKQFF	TGTGCCAGCAGCTTGGGGACCCCGGGACAGGTTCATATGAAGCAGTTCTTC
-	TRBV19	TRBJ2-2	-	CASGGQTMNTGELFF	TGTGCCAGTGGAGGACAGACGATGAACACCGGGGAGCTGTTTTTT
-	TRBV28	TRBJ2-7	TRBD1	CASSFFSGTGGTEQYF	TGTGCCAGCAGTTTCTTCTCCGGGACAGGGGGCACCGAGCAGTACTTC
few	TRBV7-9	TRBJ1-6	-	CASTIGIPHSPLHF	TGTGCCAGCACCATCGGAATCCCCCATTCACCCCTCCACTTT